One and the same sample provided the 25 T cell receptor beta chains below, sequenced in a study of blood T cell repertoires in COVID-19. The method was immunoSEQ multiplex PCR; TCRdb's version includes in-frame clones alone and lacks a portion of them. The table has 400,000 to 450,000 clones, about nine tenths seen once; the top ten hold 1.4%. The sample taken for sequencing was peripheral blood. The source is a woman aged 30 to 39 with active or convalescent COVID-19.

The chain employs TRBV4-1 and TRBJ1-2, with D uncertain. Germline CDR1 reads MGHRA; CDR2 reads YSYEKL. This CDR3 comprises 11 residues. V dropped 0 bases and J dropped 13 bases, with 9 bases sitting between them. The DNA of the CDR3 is TGCGCCAGCAGCCAAGAAGTGGTACTCACCTTC. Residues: CASSQEVVLTF.

As DNA, the CDR3 is TGTGCCATCAGCGACAGGGGGAGGTACTCCTACGAGCAGTACTTC. It translates to CAISDRGRYSYEQYF. V usage is TRBV10-3 and J usage is TRBJ2-7; 9 nucleotides line up with TRBD1. The length of the CDR3 is 15 residues. Germline values: CDR1 ENHRY, CDR2 SYGVKD. V lost 6 bases to trimming and J lost 0 bases; unmatched junction nucleotides: 6.

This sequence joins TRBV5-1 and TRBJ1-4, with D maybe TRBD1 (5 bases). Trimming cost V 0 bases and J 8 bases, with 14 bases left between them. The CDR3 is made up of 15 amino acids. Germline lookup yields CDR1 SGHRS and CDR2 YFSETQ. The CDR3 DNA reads TGCGCCAGCAGCTTGGCCTCAGGGTATCGAGAAAAACTGTTTTTT. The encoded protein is CASSLASGYREKLFF.

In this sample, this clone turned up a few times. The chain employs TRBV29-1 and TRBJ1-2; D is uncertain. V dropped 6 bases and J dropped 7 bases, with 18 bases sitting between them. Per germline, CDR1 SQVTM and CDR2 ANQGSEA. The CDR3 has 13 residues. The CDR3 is CSVTGRGPTGYTF. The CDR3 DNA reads TGCAGCGTGACCGGCCGCGGCCCCACTGGCTACACCTTC.

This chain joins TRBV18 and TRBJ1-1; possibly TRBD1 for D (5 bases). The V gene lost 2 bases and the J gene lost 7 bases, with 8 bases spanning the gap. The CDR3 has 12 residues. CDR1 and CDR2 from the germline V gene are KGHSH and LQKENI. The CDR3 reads CASSPMDIEAFF. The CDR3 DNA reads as TGTGCCAGCTCACCAATGGACATTGAAGCTTTCTTT.

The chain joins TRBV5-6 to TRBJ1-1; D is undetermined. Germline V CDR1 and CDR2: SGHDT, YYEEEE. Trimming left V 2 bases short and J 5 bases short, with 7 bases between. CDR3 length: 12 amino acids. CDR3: CASSFWATEAFF. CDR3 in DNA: TGTGCCAGCAGCTTTTGGGCAACTGAAGCTTTCTTT. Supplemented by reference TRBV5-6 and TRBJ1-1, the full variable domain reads DAGVTQSPTHLIKTRGQQVTLRCSPKSGHDTVSWYQQALGQGPQFIFQYYEEEERQRGNFPDRFSGHQFPNYSSELNVNALLLGDSALYLCASSFWATEAFFGQGTRLTVV.

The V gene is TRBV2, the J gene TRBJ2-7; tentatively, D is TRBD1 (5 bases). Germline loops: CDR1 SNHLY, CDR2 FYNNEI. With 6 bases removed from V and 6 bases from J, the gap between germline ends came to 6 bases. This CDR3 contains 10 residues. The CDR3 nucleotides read TGTGCCAGCAGAGGGGTCGAGCAGTACTTC. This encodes CASRGVEQYF.

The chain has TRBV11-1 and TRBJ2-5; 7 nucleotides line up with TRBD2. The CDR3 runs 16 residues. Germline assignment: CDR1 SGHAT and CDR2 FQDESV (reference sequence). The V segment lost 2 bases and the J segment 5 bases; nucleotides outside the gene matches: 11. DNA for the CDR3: TGTGCCAGCAGCTTATCGCGCGGGAGTGTGAGGGAGACCCAGTACTTC. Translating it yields CASSLSRGSVRETQYF.

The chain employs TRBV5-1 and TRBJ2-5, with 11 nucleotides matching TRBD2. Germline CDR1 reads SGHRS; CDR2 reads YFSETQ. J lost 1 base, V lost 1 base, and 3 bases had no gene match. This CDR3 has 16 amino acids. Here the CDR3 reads CASSLPSGGRQETQYF. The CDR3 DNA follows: TGCGCCAGCAGCTTGCCTAGCGGGGGGCGCCAAGAGACCCAGTACTTC.

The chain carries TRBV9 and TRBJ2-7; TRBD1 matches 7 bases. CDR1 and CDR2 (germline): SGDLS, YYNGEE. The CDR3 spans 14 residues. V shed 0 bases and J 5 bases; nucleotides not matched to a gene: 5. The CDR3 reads CASSVGVGGHEQYF. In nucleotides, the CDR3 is TGTGCCAGCAGCGTAGGTGTAGGGGGCCACGAGCAGTACTTC.

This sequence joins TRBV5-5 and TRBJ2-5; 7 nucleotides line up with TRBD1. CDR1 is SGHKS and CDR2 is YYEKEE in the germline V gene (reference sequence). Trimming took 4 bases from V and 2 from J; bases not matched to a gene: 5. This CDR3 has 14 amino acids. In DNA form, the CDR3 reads TGTGCCAGCAGCCATGGACAGGAACAAGAGACCCAGTACTTC. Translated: CASSHGQEQETQYF.

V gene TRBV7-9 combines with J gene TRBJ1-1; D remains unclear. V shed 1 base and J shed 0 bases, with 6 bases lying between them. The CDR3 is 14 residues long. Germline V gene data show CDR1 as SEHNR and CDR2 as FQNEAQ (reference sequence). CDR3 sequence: CASSLGGVNTEAFF. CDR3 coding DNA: TGTGCCAGCAGCTTAGGGGGAGTGAACACTGAAGCTTTCTTT.

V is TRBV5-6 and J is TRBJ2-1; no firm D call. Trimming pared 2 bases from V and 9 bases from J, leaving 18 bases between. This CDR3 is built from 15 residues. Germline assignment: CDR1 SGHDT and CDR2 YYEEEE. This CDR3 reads CASSFGISLGSEQFF. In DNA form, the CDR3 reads TGTGCCAGCAGCTTTGGTATTTCTCTGGGCAGTGAGCAGTTCTTC.

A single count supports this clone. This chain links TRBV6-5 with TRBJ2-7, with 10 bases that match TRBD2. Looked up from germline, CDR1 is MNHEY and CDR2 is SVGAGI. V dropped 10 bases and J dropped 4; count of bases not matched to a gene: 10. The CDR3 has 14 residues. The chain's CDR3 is CAIRRTSGSYEQYF. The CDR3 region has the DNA TGTGCCATCCGGAGGACTAGCGGAAGTTACGAGCAGTACTTC.

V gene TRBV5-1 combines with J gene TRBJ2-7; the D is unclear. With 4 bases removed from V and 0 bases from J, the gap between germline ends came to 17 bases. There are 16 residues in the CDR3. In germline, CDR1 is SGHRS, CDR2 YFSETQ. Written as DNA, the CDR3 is TGCGCCAGCAGCCCCAACGCCGGAGAAATCTCCTACGAGCAGTACTTC. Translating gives CASSPNAGEISYEQYF.

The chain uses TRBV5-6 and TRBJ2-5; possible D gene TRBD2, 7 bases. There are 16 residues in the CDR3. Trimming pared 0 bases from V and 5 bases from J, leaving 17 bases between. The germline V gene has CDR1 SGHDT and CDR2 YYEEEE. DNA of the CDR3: TGTGCCAGCAGCTTGGACGCTGGGGGGGGGCCCGAGACCCAGTACTTC. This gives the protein CASSLDAGGGPETQYF.

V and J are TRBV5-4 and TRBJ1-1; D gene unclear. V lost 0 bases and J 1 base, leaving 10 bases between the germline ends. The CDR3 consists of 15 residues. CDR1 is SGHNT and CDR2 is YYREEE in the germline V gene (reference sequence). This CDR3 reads CASSLDSSGNTEAFF. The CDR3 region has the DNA TGTGCCAGCAGCTTGGATTCTTCGGGGAACACTGAAGCTTTCTTT.

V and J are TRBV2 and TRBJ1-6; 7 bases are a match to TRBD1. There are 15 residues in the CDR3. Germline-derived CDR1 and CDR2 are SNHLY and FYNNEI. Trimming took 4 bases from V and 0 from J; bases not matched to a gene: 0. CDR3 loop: CASSGDSSYNSPLHF. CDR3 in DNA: TGTGCCAGCAGTGGGGACAGCTCCTATAATTCACCCCTCCACTTT.

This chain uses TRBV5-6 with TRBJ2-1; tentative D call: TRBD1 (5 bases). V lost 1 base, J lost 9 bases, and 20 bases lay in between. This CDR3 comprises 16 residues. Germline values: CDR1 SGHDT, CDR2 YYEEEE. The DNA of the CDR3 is TGTGCCAGCAGCTTGTTGTCCTCAAACTATCAGGGTGAGCAGTTCTTC. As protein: CASSLLSSNYQGEQFF.

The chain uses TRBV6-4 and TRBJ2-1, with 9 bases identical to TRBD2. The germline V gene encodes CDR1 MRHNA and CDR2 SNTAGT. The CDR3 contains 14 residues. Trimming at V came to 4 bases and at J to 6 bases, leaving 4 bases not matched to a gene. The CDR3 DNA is TGTGCCAGCAGTGGGCTAGCGGGGATCAATGAGCAGTTCTTC. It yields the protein CASSGLAGINEQFF.

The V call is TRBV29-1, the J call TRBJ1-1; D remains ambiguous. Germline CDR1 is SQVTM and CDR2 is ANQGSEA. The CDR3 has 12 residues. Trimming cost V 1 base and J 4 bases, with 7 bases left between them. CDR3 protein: CSVEGTTTEAFF. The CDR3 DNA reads TGCAGCGTTGAAGGGACTACCACTGAAGCTTTCTTT.

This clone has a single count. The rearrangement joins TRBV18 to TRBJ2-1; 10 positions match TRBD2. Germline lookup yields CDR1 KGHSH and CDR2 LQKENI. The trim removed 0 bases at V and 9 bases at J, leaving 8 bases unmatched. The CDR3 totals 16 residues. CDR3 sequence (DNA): TGTGCCAGCTCACCACCCGCTGCGACTAGCGGGTCTGAGCAGTTCTTC. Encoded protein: CASSPPAATSGSEQFF.

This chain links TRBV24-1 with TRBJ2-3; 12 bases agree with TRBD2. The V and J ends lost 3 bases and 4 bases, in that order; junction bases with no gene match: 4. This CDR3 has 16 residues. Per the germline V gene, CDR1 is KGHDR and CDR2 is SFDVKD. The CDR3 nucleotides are TGTGCCACCAGTGATCCGACTAGCGGGAGCTCAGATACGCAGTATTTT. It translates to CATSDPTSGSSDTQYF.

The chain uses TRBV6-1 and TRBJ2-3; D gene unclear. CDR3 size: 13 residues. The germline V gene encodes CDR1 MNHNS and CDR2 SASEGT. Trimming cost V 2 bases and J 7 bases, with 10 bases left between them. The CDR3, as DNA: TGTGCCAGCAGTGAATACAGACCCCATACGCAGTATTTT. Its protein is CASSEYRPHTQYF.

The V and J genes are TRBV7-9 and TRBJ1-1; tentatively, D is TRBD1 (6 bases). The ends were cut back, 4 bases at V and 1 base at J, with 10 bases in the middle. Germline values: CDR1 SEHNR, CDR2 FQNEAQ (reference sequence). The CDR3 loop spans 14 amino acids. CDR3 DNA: TGTGCCAGCAGCTCCTACAGGGAGAACACTGAAGCTTTCTTT. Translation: CASSSYRENTEAFF.